Presented here are 17 T cell receptor beta chains from one specimen sequenced in a study of CD8+ T cells in alopecia areata. This sample's treatment: oral pan-JAK inhibitor, 5-10 mg twice daily. Sequencing used cDNA as its template, made by extracting RNA and reverse transcribing it. Sequencing used immunoSEQ multiplex PCR; TCRdb keeps in-frame clones, though not all of them. The sample shows fewer than 250,000 clones, roughly three fifths of them seen only once. This specimen consisted of CD4+ T cells sorted from blood, obtained at week 4, from a patient treated with tofacitinib. Receptors originate from a human donor with alopecia areata.

The V and J genes are TRBV7-2 and TRBJ2-7; a weak D match, TRBD2 (6 bases). V lost 1 base, J lost 3 bases, and 10 bases lay in between. Germline-derived CDR1 and CDR2 are SGHTA and FQGNSA. The length of the CDR3 is 14 residues. CDR3 bases: TGTGCCAGCAGCTTAGGGGCGGGAAGCTACGAGCAGTACTTC. Amino acids: CASSLGAGSYEQYF.

In this sample, this clone turned up a few times. The rearrangement uses TRBV7-9 and TRBJ1-2; D is possibly TRBD1 (5 bases). Germline V gives CDR1 SEHNR, CDR2 FQNEAQ (reference sequence). This CDR3 has 14 amino acids. Deletions cut 5 bases from V and 7 bases from J, with 17 bases between. The CDR3 spells CASSHPGQTPGYTF. Here the CDR3 DNA reads TGTGCCAGCAGCCATCCGGGGCAGACCCCTGGCTACACCTTC.

The rearrangement uses TRBV2 and TRBJ1-2, with 9 nucleotides matching TRBD1. The CDR3 is made up of 13 amino acids. Germline CDR1 is SNHLY and CDR2 is FYNNEI. The J segment lost 4 bases and the V segment lost 7 bases, leaving 4 bases of the junction unmatched. CDR3 DNA: TGTGCCAGCACGGGGACAGGGATCTATGGCTACACCTTC. Its translation: CASTGTGIYGYTF.

The chain couples TRBV30 to TRBJ1-1; 7 nucleotides agree with TRBD1. The CDR3 length is 18 residues. Germline trimming cut 2 bases from V and 2 bases from J; bases unmatched to any gene: 17. The germline V gene has CDR1 GTSNPN and CDR2 SVGIG (reference sequence). CDR3 bases: TGTGCCTGGAGTCCAACGCTAGAGCCCGGGACAGCTAACACTGAAGCTTTCTTT. As protein: CAWSPTLEPGTANTEAFF.

This chain connects TRBV15 to TRBJ1-5; the D gene is possibly TRBD1 (6 bases). Trimming pared 0 bases from V and 2 bases from J, leaving 14 bases between. Per the germline V gene, CDR1 is LNHNV and CDR2 is YYDKDF (reference sequence). This CDR3 comprises 17 residues. This CDR3 is CATSRDIGGRGNQPQHF. The CDR3 bases are TGTGCCACCAGCAGAGATATAGGGGGTAGGGGCAATCAGCCCCAGCATTTT.

V usage is TRBV5-1 and J usage is TRBJ2-7; 8 bases line up with TRBD1. The CDR3 covers 13 residues. The J segment lost 7 bases and the V segment lost 3 bases, leaving 6 bases of the junction unmatched. Germline V gene sequence: CDR1 SGHRS, CDR2 YFSETQ. CDR3 nucleotides: TGCGCCAGCAGCTGGACAGGGAGAGATGAGCAGTACTTC. As protein: CASSWTGRDEQYF.

The chain employs TRBV29-1 and TRBJ2-5; D gene ambiguous. This CDR3 has 12 residues. Per the germline V gene, CDR1 is SQVTM and CDR2 is ANQGSEA. With 3 bases removed from V and 1 base from J, the gap between germline ends came to 6 bases. CDR3 nucleotides: TGCAGCGTTGACAGTTTCCAAGAGACCCAGTACTTC. It is translated as CSVDSFQETQYF.

This clone was seen only once. The genes are TRBV30 and TRBJ2-1; D tentatively reads TRBD1 or TRBD2 (5 bases each). This CDR3 comprises 15 residues. Trimming cost V 4 bases and J 9 bases, with 22 bases left between them. CDR1 is GTSNPN, CDR2 SVGIG, per germline (reference sequence). The CDR3 here is CAWNSGPLPTGEQFF. Here the CDR3 DNA reads TGTGCCTGGAATTCGGGACCTCTTCCCACGGGTGAGCAGTTCTTC.

The chain combines TRBV5-1 with TRBJ2-7; D unresolved. Germline V gene data show CDR1 as SGHRS and CDR2 as YFSETQ. The CDR3 sequence is 14 residues long. Trimming removed 5 bases from V and 0 bases from J, with 12 bases in between. Here the CDR3 reads CASSQKGSSYEQYF. Written as DNA, the CDR3 is TGCGCCAGCAGTCAAAAGGGATCCTCCTACGAGCAGTACTTC.

The rearrangement joins TRBV5-4 to TRBJ2-5; TRBD1 matches 7 bases. The V and J ends lost 1 base and 5 bases, in that order; junction bases with no gene match: 2. CDR3 length: 13 residues. The germline V gene encodes CDR1 SGHNT and CDR2 YYREEE (reference sequence). CDR3 DNA sequence: TGTGCCAGCAGCTTGCAGGGGGTTGAGACCCAGTACTTC. Protein sequence: CASSLQGVETQYF.

Turning to this clone: Lacking the conserved final phenylalanine or tryptophan, this CDR3 likely reflects a read error. The limits of the CDR3 on the DNA are not certain, so only TCRdb's listed CDR3 is given. The genes are TRBV6-6 and TRBJ2-3; the table's D gene call, TRBD2, was not cross checked with the DNA. CDR1 MNHNY and CDR2 SVGAGI come from the germline V gene (reference sequence). The CDR3 has 13 residues if both end residues are counted. The CDR3 region is CASSILAGGPGEV.

This clone showed up just a few times. The chain couples TRBV19 to TRBJ1-1; D not certain. The V gene lost 1 base and the J gene lost 1 base, with 4 bases spanning the gap. Per the germline V gene, CDR1 is LNHDA and CDR2 is SQIVND (reference sequence). The CDR3 has 13 residues. CDR3: CASSIVANTEAFF. CDR3 nucleotides: TGTGCCAGTAGTATAGTAGCGAACACTGAAGCTTTCTTT.

The chain links TRBV30 to TRBJ2-1, with D unresolved. This CDR3 region has 15 residues. Germline loops: CDR1 GTSNPN, CDR2 SVGIG (reference sequence). V lost 0 bases to trimming and J lost 1 base, with 10 bases between them. CDR3 in DNA: TGTGCCTGGAGTGTAGAACTGACTTCCTACAATGAGCAGTTCTTC. Amino acids: CAWSVELTSYNEQFF.

The chain combines TRBV7-9 with TRBJ2-5; tentatively, D is TRBD1 or TRBD2 (5 bases each). Per germline, CDR1 SEHNR and CDR2 FQNEAQ (reference sequence). There are 14 residues in the CDR3. Deletions cut 5 bases from V and 2 bases from J, with 12 bases between. DNA for the CDR3: TGTGCCAGCAGCCCATCGGGACCTCAAGAGACCCAGTACTTC. Amino acids: CASSPSGPQETQYF.

This clone was seen just once. The rearrangement links TRBV5-4 to TRBJ1-2, with D possibly being TRBD1 (6 bases). The CDR3 length is 14 residues. Trimming cost V 5 bases and J 4 bases, with 15 bases left between them. Germline V gene data show CDR1 as SGHNT and CDR2 as YYREEE (reference sequence). CDR3 sequence reads: CASRPQAGAYGYTF. CDR3 nucleotides: TGTGCCAGCAGACCCCAGGCGGGGGCCTATGGCTACACCTTC.

The V and J genes are TRBV29-1 and TRBJ2-3; TRBD2 matches 8 bases. Germline trimming cut 4 bases from V and 2 bases from J; bases unmatched to any gene: 2. The germline V gene encodes CDR1 SQVTM and CDR2 ANQGSEA. The length of the CDR3 is 13 residues. CDR3 loop: CSVGAGATDTQYF. The CDR3 coding sequence is TGCAGCGTTGGAGCGGGAGCCACAGATACGCAGTATTTT.

The chain links TRBV29-1 to TRBJ2-7, with no clear D. Trimming removed 4 bases from V and 4 bases from J, with 8 bases in between. The CDR3 is 11 residues long. The germline V gene encodes CDR1 SQVTM and CDR2 ANQGSEA. The CDR3 here is CSVGHQYEQYF. The CDR3 DNA reads TGCAGCGTTGGACATCAATACGAGCAGTACTTC.